This passage covers 26 T cell receptor beta chains from one sample sequenced in a study of blood T cell repertoires in COVID-19. Profiling relied on immunoSEQ multiplex PCR, and the TCRdb table lists in-frame clones only, not all of them. The data show 130,000 or so clones, with roughly four fifths seen just once and 9.5% to 15% held by the top ten. Sequenced sample: peripheral blood. The receptors were gathered from a woman aged 60 to 75 with acute or convalescent COVID-19.

The V and J genes are TRBV24-1 and TRBJ1-2; D might be TRBD1 (5 bases). Looked up from germline, CDR1 is KGHDR and CDR2 is SFDVKD. V lost 4 bases, J lost 9 bases, and 17 bases lay in between. The CDR3 is 14 residues long. The CDR3 protein is CATSDSDRSRSYTF. In nucleotides, the CDR3 is TGTGCCACCAGTGACTCCGACAGATCTAGGAGCTACACCTTC.

This clone was observed a single time. The chain couples TRBV12-3 or TRBV12-4 to TRBJ1-2; a weak D match, TRBD1 (6 bases). V was cut by 6 bases and J by 3 bases, with 11 bases left in between. This CDR3 contains 13 residues. CDR3 in amino acids: CASSRGADYGYTF. The CDR3 region has the DNA TGTGCCAGCAGCCGGGGGGCGGACTATGGCTACACCTTC.

The chain couples TRBV30 to TRBJ1-1; D perhaps matches TRBD1 (5 bases). The CDR3 is made up of 14 amino acids. Per germline, CDR1 GTSNPN and CDR2 SVGIG (reference sequence). Trimming shortened V by 8 bases and J by 0 bases, and 16 bases separated the two germline ends. The DNA of the CDR3 is TGTGCCGGCCGGCGTGGAGGGGTGAACACTGAAGCTTTCTTT. Amino acid sequence: CAGRRGGVNTEAFF.

V usage is TRBV7-3 and J usage is TRBJ2-3; 8 nucleotides align to TRBD2. There are 15 residues in the CDR3. V was pared by 5 bases and J by 6 bases, with 10 bases of the junction left unmatched. CDR1 SGHTA and CDR2 FQGTGA come from the germline V gene. The CDR3 is CASSLGAGGTDTQYF. The CDR3 nucleotides are TGTGCCAGCAGCCTGGGTGCGGGGGGAACCGATACGCAGTATTTT.

The chain recombines TRBV10-3 with TRBJ2-2; 13 positions agree with TRBD2. The CDR3 is 15 amino acids. V trimming: 8 bases; J trimming: 5 bases; junction bases outside the gene matches: 5. Germline-derived CDR1 and CDR2 are ENHRY and SYGVKD. The CDR3 spells CAIRPGLAGTGELFF. Here the CDR3 DNA reads TGTGCCATCCGCCCGGGACTAGCGGGGACCGGGGAGCTGTTTTTT.

The chain carries TRBV6-5 and TRBJ2-2; D not certain. The germline V gene has CDR1 MNHEY and CDR2 SVGAGI. V was shortened by 2 bases and J by 3 bases, with 10 bases between the two germline ends. CDR3 length: 15 amino acids. The chain's CDR3 is CASSYHSLYTGELFF. The CDR3 nucleotides read TGTGCCAGCAGTTACCACTCGCTATACACCGGGGAGCTGTTTTTT.

The V and J genes are TRBV7-2 and TRBJ1-5; unclear D gene. V gave up 0 bases and J gave up 5 bases, with 11 bases separating them. The CDR3 covers 15 residues. Germline CDR1 and CDR2: SGHTA and FQGNSA. The DNA for the CDR3 is TGTGCCAGCAGCTTAGCGTTCGGGTTGGATCAGCCCCAGCATTTT. Its translation: CASSLAFGLDQPQHF.

The chain combines TRBV18 with TRBJ1-6; 8 nucleotides agree with TRBD1. The CDR3 consists of 15 residues. Germline CDR1 KGHSH, CDR2 LQKENI. V gave up 3 bases and J gave up 10 bases; unmatched junction bases: 8. As DNA, the CDR3 is TGTGCCAGCTCACCTCAGGACAGGGTAGGATCACCCCTCCACTTT. As protein: CASSPQDRVGSPLHF.

The CDR3 region is CASSLVVGGADTQYF. The CDR3 DNA sequence: TGTGCCAGCAGCTTAGTAGTAGGGGGCGCAGATACGCAGTATTTT. The chain couples TRBV7-2 to TRBJ2-3; 7 positions match TRBD1. Germline trimming cut 1 base from V and 4 bases from J; bases unmatched to any gene: 5. Germline values: CDR1 SGHTA, CDR2 FQGNSA. The CDR3 spans 15 residues.

The CDR3 nucleotides read TGTGCCAGCAGTTTGGGCGACAGGGCCCATAGGGAAGCTTTCTTT. Its translation is CASSLGDRAHREAFF. V and J are TRBV27 and TRBJ1-1; 7 positions agree with TRBD1. From germline, CDR1 is MNHEY and CDR2 SMNVEV (reference sequence). V shed 3 bases and J 8 bases; nucleotides not matched to a gene: 12. The CDR3 totals 15 residues.

The rearrangement joins TRBV2 to TRBJ2-3; 13 bases match TRBD2. With 6 bases clipped from V and 6 bases from J, the junction kept 3 bases outside the gene matches. CDR1 and CDR2 from the germline V gene are SNHLY and FYNNEI. This CDR3 spans 14 amino acids. The CDR3 loop reads CASRGGLAGDTQYF. The CDR3 bases are TGTGCCAGCAGAGGGGGACTAGCGGGGGATACGCAGTATTTT.

V and J are TRBV15 and TRBJ2-3; D is perhaps TRBD1 (5 bases). The germline V gene has CDR1 LNHNV and CDR2 YYDKDF (reference sequence). This CDR3 spans 15 amino acids. Trimming removed 0 bases from V and 2 bases from J, with 9 bases in between. The CDR3 DNA is TGTGCCACCAGCAGAGATCGACAGTCCACAGATACGCAGTATTTT. Amino acids: CATSRDRQSTDTQYF.

The rearrangement links TRBV15 to TRBJ1-5, with a tentative D call TRBD1 (5 bases). Germline-derived CDR1 and CDR2 are LNHNV and YYDKDF (reference sequence). V lost 0 bases to trimming and J lost 1 base, with 16 bases between them. The length of the CDR3 is 18 residues. CDR3 DNA sequence: TGTGCCACCAGCAGAGAATACACAACCCCAGGGAGCAATCAGCCCCAGCATTTT. The encoded protein is CATSREYTTPGSNQPQHF.

The genes are TRBV2 and TRBJ1-2; 10 nucleotides align to TRBD1. The CDR3 sequence is 14 residues long. In germline, CDR1 is SNHLY, CDR2 FYNNEI. V lost 6 bases, J lost 6 bases, and 7 bases stayed unmatched. CDR3 in DNA: TGTGCCAGCAGAGTCAAGACAGGGGGCCATGGCTACACCTTC. This codes for CASRVKTGGHGYTF.

The table lists this clone with a count of one. The chain combines TRBV19 with TRBJ1-5; TRBD1 might be the D (6 bases). The germline V gene encodes CDR1 LNHDA and CDR2 SQIVND (reference sequence). The CDR3 totals 18 residues. V lost 8 bases and J lost 4, with 27 bases in between. The CDR3 loop reads CASSDIRQVPSQNQPQHF. Written as DNA, the CDR3 is TGTGCCAGTTCAGATATCAGACAGGTCCCCTCCCAGAATCAGCCCCAGCATTTT.

This chain connects TRBV19 to TRBJ1-2; D may be TRBD1 (6 bases). The CDR3 has 14 amino acids. The V and J ends lost 3 bases and 4 bases respectively, with 12 bases between them. Germline CDR1 is LNHDA and CDR2 is SQIVND (reference sequence). DNA of the CDR3: TGTGCCAGTAGTATTACAGGGCCTAGCTATGGCTACACCTTC. This codes for CASSITGPSYGYTF.

V is TRBV6-1 and J is TRBJ1-6; D unclear. There are 16 residues in the CDR3. CDR1 and CDR2 from the germline V gene are MNHNS and SASEGT. V lost 3 bases, J lost 0 bases, and 9 bases lay in between. CDR3 protein: CASSEVESSYNSPLHF. CDR3 coding DNA: TGTGCCAGCAGTGAGGTGGAGAGCTCCTATAATTCACCCCTCCACTTT.

V gene TRBV9 combines with J gene TRBJ1-3, with D tentatively TRBD1 (6 bases). The V end lost 0 bases, the J end lost 3 bases, and 13 bases lay between the germline ends. The CDR3 covers 16 residues. Germline values: CDR1 SGDLS, CDR2 YYNGEE. CDR3 sequence: CASSVGDTLGGNTIYF. The CDR3 DNA is TGTGCCAGCAGCGTAGGGGACACGTTGGGTGGAAACACCATATATTTT.

About this clone itself: Germline is not matched at one junction end, which may reflect a read error. The rearrangement joins TRBV9 to TRBJ1-6; D unclear. Germline assignment: CDR1 SGDLS and CDR2 YYNGEE. The CDR3 consists of 14 residues. This CDR3 is CATSLDAANSPLHF. The CDR3 coding sequence is TGTGCCACCAGCCTCGACGCGGCCAATTCACCCCTCCACTTT.

V is TRBV9 and J is TRBJ1-2; tentative D call: TRBD1 (5 bases). With 1 base removed from V and 6 bases from J, the gap between germline ends came to 13 bases. Germline CDR1 SGDLS, CDR2 YYNGEE. CDR3 length equals 14 residues. CDR3 DNA sequence: TGTGCCAGCAGCGTATCGGCAGGGCGTAATGGCTACACCTTC. Translation gives CASSVSAGRNGYTF.

V and J are TRBV5-4 and TRBJ1-2, with D tentatively TRBD1 (6 bases). Germline loops: CDR1 SGHNT, CDR2 YYREEE (reference sequence). Trimming left V 4 bases short and J 2 bases short, with 15 bases between. The CDR3 is 15 residues long. CDR3 bases: TGTGCCAGCAGCCACTTAGGTCAGGGGAACTATGGCTACACCTTC. This encodes CASSHLGQGNYGYTF.

The V call is TRBV6-5, the J call TRBJ1-5; the D is unclear. CDR1 and CDR2 from the germline V gene are MNHEY and SVGAGI. This CDR3 is built from 12 residues. V shed 6 bases and J shed 15 bases, with 18 bases lying between them. CDR3 sequence: CASSGRQIIWHF. The CDR3 coding sequence is TGTGCCAGCAGCGGGAGGCAGATAATATGGCATTTT.

V is TRBV5-1 and J is TRBJ1-1, with a weak D call TRBD1 (6 bases). The CDR3 is 16 amino acids. CDR1 and CDR2 from the germline V gene are SGHRS and YFSETQ. V shed 1 base and J shed 4 bases, with 17 bases lying between them. CDR3 nucleotide sequence: TGCGCCAGCAGCTTGAACGCCAGGGGAGCTGGCACTGAAGCTTTCTTT. Its translation is CASSLNARGAGTEAFF. Combining the CDR3 with reference TRBV5-1 and TRBJ1-1 gives the whole variable domain KAGVTQTPRYLIKTRGQQVTLSCSPISGHRSVSWYQQTPGQGLQFLFEYFSETQRNKGNFPGRFSGRQFSNSRSEMNVSTLELGDSALYLCASSLNARGAGTEAFFGQGTRLTVV.

V and J are TRBV11-2 and TRBJ1-2; no reliable D call. CDR3 length equals 17 residues. V was trimmed by 5 bases and J by 2 bases, leaving 21 bases between them. CDR1 is SGHAT, CDR2 FQNNGV, per germline. The CDR3 region is CASSHYRTQVLNYGYTF. In nucleotides, the CDR3 is TGTGCCAGCAGCCATTACAGAACGCAGGTACTCAACTATGGCTACACCTTC.

The chain employs TRBV9 and TRBJ1-5; a weak D match, TRBD1 (5 bases). CDR3 length: 13 amino acids. Germline values: CDR1 SGDLS, CDR2 YYNGEE. Between the trimmed V and J ends, which lost 2 bases and 2 bases, there was a span of 5 bases. This CDR3 reads CASSVTGNQPQHF. DNA for the CDR3: TGTGCCAGCAGCGTGACAGGCAATCAGCCCCAGCATTTT. The complete variable domain, with remaining parts taken from reference TRBV9 and TRBJ1-5, reads DSGVTQTPKHLITATGQRVTLRCSPRSGDLSVYWYQQSLDQGLQFLIQYYNGEERAKGNILERFSAQQFPDLHSELNLSSLELGDSALYFCASSVTGNQPQHFGDGTRLSIL.

The chain links TRBV18 to TRBJ2-3, with D perhaps TRBD2 (5 bases). The CDR3 has 13 residues. Germline values: CDR1 KGHSH, CDR2 LQKENI. Trimming cost V 4 bases and J 10 bases, with 15 bases left between them. Here the CDR3 DNA reads TGTGCCAGCTCACTTACGCAGCTAGCCTCGCAGTATTTT. Translating it yields CASSLTQLASQYF.